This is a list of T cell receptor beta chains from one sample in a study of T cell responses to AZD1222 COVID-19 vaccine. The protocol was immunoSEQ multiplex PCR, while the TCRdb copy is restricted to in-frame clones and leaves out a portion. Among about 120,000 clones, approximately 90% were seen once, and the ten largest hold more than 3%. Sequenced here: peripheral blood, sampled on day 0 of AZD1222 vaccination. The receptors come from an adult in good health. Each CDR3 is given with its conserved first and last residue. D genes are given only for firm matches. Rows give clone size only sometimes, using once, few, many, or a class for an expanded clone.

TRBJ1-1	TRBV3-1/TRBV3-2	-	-	TGTGCCAGCAGCCAAGAAGCTGGGTCGGCTTTCTTT	CASSQEAGSAFF
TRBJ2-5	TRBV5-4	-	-	TGTGCCAGCAGCTTGGTTAGTCAAGAGACCCAGTACTTC	CASSLVSQETQYF
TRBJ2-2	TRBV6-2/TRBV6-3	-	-	TGTGCCAGCAGTTACTCCGGGGTGATCGGGGAGCTGTTTTTT	CASSYSGVIGELFF
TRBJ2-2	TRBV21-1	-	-	TGTGCCAGCTTAACACGGCCACCCGGGGAGCTGTTTTTT	CASLTRPPGELFF
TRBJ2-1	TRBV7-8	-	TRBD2	TGTGCCAGCAGCTTCGCACTAGCGGGGGGGATAGTAGACTACAATGAGCAGTTCTTC	CASSFALAGGIVDYNEQFF
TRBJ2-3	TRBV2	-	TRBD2	TGTGCCAGCTGGGGTGCGGGGGGGGCCACAGATACGCAGTATTTT	CASWGAGGATDTQYF
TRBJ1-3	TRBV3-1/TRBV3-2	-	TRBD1	TGTGCCAGCAGCCGCTCCGGGACAGGGGGTTATTCTGGAAACACCATATATTTT	CASSRSGTGGYSGNTIYF
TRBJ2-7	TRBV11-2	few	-	TGTGCCAGCAGCTTAAACCACGAGCAGTACTTC	CASSLNHEQYF
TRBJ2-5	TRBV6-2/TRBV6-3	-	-	TGTGCCAGCAGTTACGATCCCACCCCAAAGACCCAGTACTTC	CASSYDPTPKTQYF
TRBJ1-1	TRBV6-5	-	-	TGTGCCAGCAGGGCCGGGGGATCGAACACTGAAGCTTTCTTT	CASRAGGSNTEAFF
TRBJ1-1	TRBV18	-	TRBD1	TGTGCCAGCTCACCCCGACAGGGCCAGCAGTGGTCTGAAGCTTTCTTT	CASSPRQGQQWSEAFF
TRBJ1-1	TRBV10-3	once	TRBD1	TGTGCCATCAGGGAGACAGGGAGGGGCACTGAAGCTTTCTTT	CAIRETGRGTEAFF
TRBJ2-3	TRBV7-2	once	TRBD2	TGTGCCAGCAGCTTCGGACTAGCGGGGGGTACAGATACGCAGTATTTT	CASSFGLAGGTDTQYF
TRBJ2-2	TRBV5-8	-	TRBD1	TGTGCCAGCAGCCTGAAATTGACAGGGGTGGGCACCGGGGAGCTGTTTTTT	CASSLKLTGVGTGELFF
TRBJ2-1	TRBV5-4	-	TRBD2	TGTGCCAGCAGCTCTAGCGGGGGGGCCCAAGATGAGCAGTTCTTC	CASSSSGGAQDEQFF
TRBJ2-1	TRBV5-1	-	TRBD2	TGCGCCAGCAGCTTGTTCCATAGCGGGGGGCCTAGCGAGCAGTTCTTC	CASSLFHSGGPSEQFF
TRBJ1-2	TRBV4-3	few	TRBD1	TGCGCCAGCAGCCAGGGGCAGACAGGGGGCGGCGGCTACACCTTC	CASSQGQTGGGGYTF
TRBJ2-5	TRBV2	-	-	TGTGCCAGCATATCCTTCCAAGAGACCCAGTACTTC	CASISFQETQYF
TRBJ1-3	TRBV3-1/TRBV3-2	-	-	TGTGCCAGCAGCCAAAGGGGGTTTAGCTCTGGAAACACCATATATTTT	CASSQRGFSSGNTIYF
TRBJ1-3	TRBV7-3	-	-	TGTGCCAGCAGCTTAGGAGATGGAAACACCATATATTTT	CASSLGDGNTIYF
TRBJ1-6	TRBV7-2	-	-	TGTGCCAGCAGCTTCGCACAGGCGTTCTCCTATAATTCACCCCTCCACTTT	CASSFAQAFSYNSPLHF
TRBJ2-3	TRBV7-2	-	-	TGTGCCAGCAGCTCCTTCCCTAGAACCAGGCGGGAACACACAGATACGCAGTATTTT	CASSSFPRTRREHTDTQYF
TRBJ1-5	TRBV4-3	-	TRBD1	TGCGCCAGCAGCCCCGCTTTGCAGGGGGTGGGTCAGCCCCAGCATTTT	CASSPALQGVGQPQHF